A selection of T cell receptor beta chains follows, all from one sample in a study of tumor and adjacent non-tumor tissue in lung cancer. TCRdb recomputed calls from the multiplex PCR reads with MiXCR, one row per CDR3 protein. The table lists roughly 76,000 distinct CDR3 sequences, around two thirds of them singletons. The specimen sequenced was lung tumor tissue. The receptors originated from a woman aged 65 to 85 with non-small cell lung cancer. Both conserved end residues are part of each CDR3. A D gene is named only where the DNA matches it firmly. A row's size may be missing; if present it is once, few, many or a size class.

j_call,clone_size,d_call,v_call,cdr3_nt,cdr3_aa
TRBJ1-4,many,-,TRBV6-1,TGTGCCAGCAGGAGAGGGACCGATCCCGAAAAACTGTTTTTT,CASRRGTDPEKLFF
TRBJ1-1,-,-,TRBV12-3/TRBV12-4,TGCGCCAGCAGTTTATGGCACAGCCCCTTCCAAGCTTTCTTT,CASSLWHSPFQAFF
TRBJ2-2,-,-,TRBV24-1,TGTGCCACCATGGACAGCCAGGACACCGGGGAGCTGTTTTTT,CATMDSQDTGELFF
TRBJ2-1,few,-,TRBV21-1,TGTGCCAGCAGCAAAGCTCTGAAGACAGGGGGCAGCAAAAGTGAGCAGTTCTTC,CASSKALKTGGSKSEQFF
TRBJ2-2,-,-,TRBV6-1,TGTGCCAGCAGGATGAGAGAAAGGGACGCCGGGGAGCTGTTTTTT,CASRMRERDAGELFF
TRBJ2-1,-,-,TRBV11-1,TGTGCGAGCAGCGTCAACCCTCATAGGGATGAGCAGTTCTTC,CASSVNPHRDEQFF
TRBJ2-1,-,TRBD2,TRBV4-2,TGTGCCACCAGGCCGATTAGCGGGAGGGTGATTCCCTACAATGAGCAATTCTTC,CATRPISGRVIPYNEQFF
TRBJ1-1,-,-,TRBV29-1,TGCAGTGTAGGACACATGGACACTGAAGCTTTCTTT,CSVGHMDTEAFF
TRBJ2-7,-,-,TRBV4-1,TGCGCCAGCAGCCAAGAGTGGGGTGTGAGGCCGTACGAACAGTACTTC,CASSQEWGVRPYEQYF
TRBJ1-6,-,-,TRBV6-5,TGTGTCAGCAGTTACGGGCAGAATAATTCACCCCTCCAATTT,CVSSYGQNNSPLQF
TRBJ2-5,-,-,TRBV4-1,TGCGCCAGCAGCCAAGATCGGGACGGGGCCGAGACCCAGTACTTC,CASSQDRDGAETQYF
TRBJ2-2,many,-,TRBV5-1,TGCGCCAGCAGCCGCCGGGACGCAAACACCGGGGAGCTGTTTTTT,CASSRRDANTGELFF